One and the same sample provided the 32 T cell receptor beta chains below, sequenced in a study of blood T cell repertoires in COVID-19. Some clones are missing from TCRdb's copy, which holds only in-frame ones; the method was immunoSEQ multiplex PCR. The sample includes under 200,000 clones, roughly 84% of them seen just once. Sequenced sample: peripheral blood. The receptor set was obtained from a man between 18 and 29 years old with active or convalescent COVID-19.

The chain links TRBV10-3 to TRBJ1-2; 12 bases map to TRBD1. This CDR3 spans 15 amino acids. Looked up from germline, CDR1 is ENHRY and CDR2 is SYGVKD. J gave up 7 bases and V 3 bases, and 6 bases lay outside the gene matches. The CDR3 coding sequence is TGTGCCATCAGTGATTTGAGGGACAGGGGGCCTGGCTACACCTTC. Translated, it gives CAISDLRDRGPGYTF.

J is TRBJ2-7 and V is TRBV5-4, with TRBD2 identical over 7 bases. Germline loops: CDR1 SGHNT, CDR2 YYREEE (reference sequence). This CDR3 has 13 residues. V shed 0 bases, J shed 6 bases, and the junction held 3 bases outside the gene matches. CDR3 sequence reads: CASSLGGRGEQYF. CDR3 coding DNA: TGTGCCAGCAGCTTGGGTGGGAGGGGCGAGCAGTACTTC.

The chain has TRBV29-1 and TRBJ2-5; D gene unclear. Germline V CDR1 and CDR2: SQVTM, ANQGSEA. Deletions cut 0 bases from V and 1 base from J, with 9 bases between. The CDR3 covers 14 residues. CDR3 DNA: TGCAGCGTTGAAGATCGGAGTATCCAAGAGACCCAGTACTTC. Residues: CSVEDRSIQETQYF.

The CDR3 region has the DNA TGTGCCAGCAGCTCGCCACCGGGACAGGGGAGCTCTGGGGCCAACGTCCTGACTTTC. Translating gives CASSSPPGQGSSGANVLTF. V gene TRBV7-3 combines with J gene TRBJ2-6, with 10 bases aligning to TRBD1. V lost 4 bases, J lost 0 bases, and 9 bases stayed unmatched. From germline, CDR1 is SGHTA and CDR2 FQGTGA. The length of the CDR3 is 19 residues.

The chain links TRBV15 to TRBJ1-5, with 7 bases that match TRBD1. J was trimmed by 5 bases and V by 0 bases; bases with no gene match: 7. The CDR3 loop spans 16 amino acids. Per germline, CDR1 LNHNV and CDR2 YYDKDF (reference sequence). The CDR3 bases are TGTGCCACCAGCAGAGATAGGGAAGGGGGCTATCAGCCCCAGCATTTT. This translates into CATSRDREGGYQPQHF.

The chain uses TRBV9 and TRBJ2-5, with D maybe TRBD1 (5 bases). Germline V gives CDR1 SGDLS, CDR2 YYNGEE. Trimming took 4 bases from V and 3 from J, leaving 13 bases between them. The length of the CDR3 is 14 residues. The CDR3 is CASSPGAGKETQYF. The CDR3, as DNA: TGTGCCAGCAGCCCCGGTGCAGGGAAAGAGACCCAGTACTTC. Full variable domain (remainder filled in from reference TRBV9 and TRBJ2-5): DSGVTQTPKHLITATGQRVTLRCSPRSGDLSVYWYQQSLDQGLQFLIQYYNGEERAKGNILERFSAQQFPDLHSELNLSSLELGDSALYFCASSPGAGKETQYFGPGTRLLVL.

This clone was picked up a small number of times. The CDR3 sequence: CASSQDHKSSTDTQYF. The CDR3 DNA reads as TGTGCCAGCAGCCAAGATCACAAGTCCTCCACAGATACGCAGTATTTT. The J gene is TRBJ2-3, the V gene TRBV3-1 (or the pseudogene TRBV3-2); no definite D call. The CDR3 sequence is 16 residues long. Germline V gene lookup returns CDR1 LGHDT and CDR2 YNNKEL (reference sequence). V gave up 0 bases and J gave up 2 bases, with 12 bases separating them.

This clone occurred once. The gene calls are TRBV28 and TRBJ1-2; 7 bases line up with TRBD1. The trim removed 3 bases at V and 0 bases at J, leaving 4 bases unmatched. This CDR3 is built from 15 residues. The V gene's germline CDR1 is MDHEN and CDR2 SYDVKM. The CDR3 nucleotides read TGTGCCAGCAGTTTTAGGGACAGAGCTAACTATGGCTACACCTTC. Translated, it gives CASSFRDRANYGYTF.

The rearrangement joins TRBV9 to TRBJ2-3, with TRBD2 matching 13 bases. V shed 3 bases, J shed 6 bases, and the junction held 4 bases outside the gene matches. Germline lookup yields CDR1 SGDLS and CDR2 YYNGEE. The CDR3 has 15 residues. CDR3 residues: CASSGLAGGWDTQYF. CDR3 DNA sequence: TGTGCCAGCAGCGGACTAGCGGGGGGATGGGATACGCAGTATTTT.

The chain carries TRBV7-3 and TRBJ1-1; D may be TRBD1 (6 bases). The germline V and J ends were trimmed by 1 base and 1 base, with 7 bases remaining between them. The CDR3 has 14 residues. Germline V gene sequence: CDR1 SGHTA, CDR2 FQGTGA. The DNA of the CDR3 is TGTGCCAGCAGCTTAATGGGACAGAACACTGAAGCTTTCTTT. It codes for CASSLMGQNTEAFF.

J is TRBJ2-5 and V is TRBV5-8; 8 bases fit TRBD1. The CDR3 length is 14 residues. The V gene's germline CDR1 is SGHTS and CDR2 YDEGEE. V lost 5 bases, J lost 2 bases, and 5 bases stayed unmatched. CDR3 sequence (DNA): TGTGCCAGCAGACCGGACAGGGTGCAAGAGACCCAGTACTTC. As protein: CASRPDRVQETQYF.

The chain couples TRBV19 to TRBJ1-1; 9 bases are a match to TRBD1. The trim removed 5 bases at V and 2 bases at J, leaving 3 bases unmatched. This CDR3 region has 14 residues. Germline V gene lookup returns CDR1 LNHDA and CDR2 SQIVND (reference sequence). Here the CDR3 DNA reads TGTGCCAGTAGTCGGGACAGGGCAAACACTGAAGCTTTCTTT. The encoded protein is CASSRDRANTEAFF.

V is TRBV19 and J is TRBJ1-2; 8 positions match TRBD1. The CDR3 has 17 amino acids. The V gene end was trimmed by 7 bases and the J gene end by 6 bases; junction bases not matched to a gene: 19. Germline V CDR1 and CDR2: LNHDA, SQIVND (reference sequence). The CDR3 sequence is CASTTYGQGAQVDGYTF. In DNA, the CDR3 is TGTGCCAGTACCACCTACGGGCAGGGGGCGCAGGTGGATGGCTACACCTTC. The full variable domain, with the rest looked up from reference TRBV19 and TRBJ1-2, is DGGITQSPKYLFRKEGQNVTLSCEQNLNHDAMYWYRQDPGQGLRLIYYSQIVNDFQKGDIAEGYSVSREKKESFPLTVTSAQKNPTAFYLCASTTYGQGAQVDGYTFGSGTRLTVV.

Note on this clone: Other DNA sequences from this sample encode an identical CDR3 as well. V gene TRBV5-1 combines with J gene TRBJ1-1, with D possibly TRBD1 on 6 matching bases. V lost 3 bases and J 1 base, leaving 7 bases between the germline ends. Germline values: CDR1 SGHRS, CDR2 YFSETQ. The length of the CDR3 is 13 residues. The CDR3 loop is CASSSQGNTEAFF. As DNA, the CDR3 is TGCGCCAGCAGCTCACAGGGGAACACTGAAGCTTTCTTT.

The chain uses TRBV4-2 and TRBJ1-4; 11 bases line up with TRBD1. There are 16 residues in the CDR3. J was trimmed by 6 bases and V by 4 bases; bases with no gene match: 7. The germline V gene has CDR1 LGHNA and CDR2 YNFKEQ. CDR3 loop: CASSPGTGGSHEKLFF. The CDR3 DNA reads TGTGCCAGCAGCCCTGGGACAGGGGGAAGTCATGAAAAACTGTTTTTT.

V and J are TRBV19 and TRBJ2-7; D unresolved. With 1 base removed from V and 3 bases from J, the gap between germline ends came to 7 bases. In germline, CDR1 is LNHDA, CDR2 SQIVND (reference sequence). CDR3 size: 13 residues. This CDR3 is CASSIGPLYEQYF. CDR3 bases: TGTGCCAGTAGTATAGGGCCTCTCTACGAGCAGTACTTC.

V gene TRBV19 combines with J gene TRBJ1-1; D gene uncertain. V was clipped by 2 bases and J by 4 bases, with 11 bases between them. Germline-derived CDR1 and CDR2 are LNHDA and SQIVND (reference sequence). The CDR3 contains 14 residues. The CDR3 spells CASSISHRGTEAFF. CDR3 in DNA: TGTGCCAGTAGTATATCCCATCGGGGCACTGAAGCTTTCTTT.

The chain carries TRBV20-1 and TRBJ2-3, with TRBD2 matching 11 bases. This CDR3 contains 15 residues. Germline CDR1 and CDR2: DFQATT and SNEGSKA (reference sequence). After removal of 3 bases from V and 4 bases from J, the junction contained 6 bases not matched to a gene. The CDR3 loop reads CSASFSGGAADTQYF. For the CDR3, the DNA is TGCAGTGCTAGTTTTAGCGGGGGGGCTGCAGATACGCAGTATTTT.

The V gene is TRBV6-5, the J gene TRBJ2-1; possibly TRBD2 for D (5 bases). The ends were cut back, 8 bases at V and 9 bases at J, with 23 bases in the middle. Germline V lookup: CDR1 MNHEY, CDR2 SVGAGI. The CDR3 is 15 residues long. CDR3 coding DNA: TGTGCCAGCCTGGTTATTCCGGGGATAGTGACTGAGCAGTTCTTC. Its protein product is CASLVIPGIVTEQFF.

This clone appeared a few times. The genes are TRBV10-3 and TRBJ2-7, with TRBD1 matching 10 bases. Germline values: CDR1 ENHRY, CDR2 SYGVKD. Trimming took 7 bases from V and 3 from J; bases not matched to a gene: 6. The length of the CDR3 is 14 residues. Here the CDR3 DNA reads TGTGCCATCACACCGGGACAGGGGTACTACGAGCAGTACTTC. Its protein is CAITPGQGYYEQYF.

This chain connects TRBV5-4 to TRBJ1-6; tentative D call: TRBD1 (5 bases). CDR3 length: 15 residues. Per the germline V gene, CDR1 is SGHNT and CDR2 is YYREEE (reference sequence). V gave up 3 bases and J gave up 8 bases, with 15 bases separating them. The CDR3 sequence is CASSYYRIRDSPLHF. CDR3 coding DNA: TGTGCCAGCAGCTATTACAGGATTAGGGATTCACCCCTCCACTTT.

The V gene is TRBV15, the J gene TRBJ2-5; TRBD1 matches at 7 bases. J was trimmed by 3 bases and V by 0 bases; bases with no gene match: 1. The CDR3 runs to 14 residues. Per germline, CDR1 LNHNV and CDR2 YYDKDF (reference sequence). As DNA, the CDR3 is TGTGCCACCAGCAGAGAACAGGGGAAAGAGACCCAGTACTTC. Protein: CATSREQGKETQYF.

This chain joins TRBV3-1 (or the pseudogene TRBV3-2) and TRBJ1-5, with D uncertain. V was cut by 1 base and J by 6 bases, with 10 bases left in between. Germline V gene lookup returns CDR1 LGHDT and CDR2 YNNKEL (reference sequence). The CDR3 runs to 14 residues. CDR3 sequence: CASSQGLRGQPQHF. CDR3 sequence (DNA): TGTGCCAGCAGCCAAGGCCTGCGGGGTCAGCCCCAGCATTTT.

The chain employs TRBV27 and TRBJ2-7; 11 nucleotides line up with TRBD2. Germline values: CDR1 MNHEY, CDR2 SMNVEV (reference sequence). The junction had 11 bases not matched to a gene; V was cut back by 7 bases and J by 3 bases. CDR3 length: 16 residues. CDR3 nucleotides: TGTGCCAGCATGGCACTAGCGGGAGTGGGGGACTACGAGCAGTACTTC. Translated: CASMALAGVGDYEQYF.

This clone was counted between two and nine times. This chain uses TRBV28 with TRBJ1-5; D is ambiguous. CDR1 is MDHEN and CDR2 is SYDVKM in the germline V gene. This CDR3 contains 15 residues. V was trimmed by 2 bases and J by 4 bases, leaving 12 bases between them. CDR3 loop: CASSLAGSGNQPQHF. The CDR3 nucleotides are TGTGCCAGCAGTTTAGCGGGGAGCGGGAATCAGCCCCAGCATTTT. Looking up the rest from reference TRBV28 and TRBJ1-5 gives the full variable domain: DVKVTQSSRYLVKRTGEKVFLECVQDMDHENMFWYRQDPGLGLRLIYFSYDVKMKEKGDIPEGYSVSREKKERFSLILESASTNQTSMYLCASSLAGSGNQPQHFGDGTRLSIL.

This rearrangement joins TRBV11-2 to TRBJ1-3, with 8 nucleotides matching TRBD1. The CDR3 sequence is 14 residues long. Germline CDR1 SGHAT, CDR2 FQNNGV. V lost 7 bases, J lost 4 bases, and 6 bases stayed unmatched. The CDR3 DNA reads TGTGCCAGCAAAATGACAGGGGAGGGAAACACCATATATTTT. The encoded protein is CASKMTGEGNTIYF.

This clone was counted only a few times. The J gene is TRBJ1-1, the V gene TRBV6-5, with unresolved D. CDR1 MNHEY and CDR2 SVGAGI come from the germline V gene. The CDR3 has 14 residues. Trimming removed 2 bases from V and 2 bases from J, with 9 bases in between. CDR3 DNA: TGTGCCAGCAGTTACGAGGGATCAAACACTGAAGCTTTCTTT. This translates into CASSYEGSNTEAFF.

The chain recombines TRBV1 with TRBJ1-4; TRBD1 was called by the table and not checked on the DNA. TRBV1 is recorded as a pseudogene. The CDR3 has 14 residues. DNA for the CDR3: TGCACCAGCGGAGTTGACAGGGGGAATGAAAAACTGTTTTTT. Amino acid sequence: CTSGVDRGNEKLFF.

CDR3 loop: CASSQTGTGGNQPQHF. The CDR3 DNA is TGTGCCAGCAGCCAAACCGGGACAGGGGGGAACCAGCCCCAGCATTTT. The genes are TRBV3-1 (or the pseudogene TRBV3-2) and TRBJ1-5; 11 bases match TRBD1. The ends lost 2 bases at V and 7 bases at J; junction bases unmatched: 7. Germline V gene sequence: CDR1 LGHDT, CDR2 YNNKEL (reference sequence). The CDR3 runs to 16 residues.

The chain couples TRBV15 to TRBJ1-3, with TRBD1 matching over 8 bases. J was trimmed by 3 bases and V by 0 bases; bases with no gene match: 4. CDR3 size: 16 residues. Per germline, CDR1 LNHNV and CDR2 YYDKDF (reference sequence). The CDR3 DNA follows: TGTGCCACCAGCAGAGAGGACAGGGTTTTTGGAAACACCATATATTTT. It is translated as CATSREDRVFGNTIYF.

The V and J genes are TRBV7-9 and TRBJ1-1; possible D gene TRBD1, 5 bases. The CDR3 contains 14 residues. V lost 6 bases and J 2 bases, leaving 13 bases between the germline ends. Germline V CDR1 and CDR2: SEHNR, FQNEAQ (reference sequence). The DNA of the CDR3 is TGTGCCAGCAGGGTCGAGGGACTCAACACTGAAGCTTTCTTT. It encodes CASRVEGLNTEAFF.

The chain recombines TRBV4-1 with TRBJ1-6, with 8 bases fitting TRBD1. This CDR3 region has 13 residues. Trimming cost V 6 bases and J 6 bases; bases outside gene matches: 1. Germline CDR1 reads MGHRA; CDR2 reads YSYEKL. The CDR3 here is CASRDRVNSPLHF. CDR3 coding DNA: TGCGCCAGCAGGGACAGGGTTAATTCACCCCTCCACTTT.